This T cell receptor beta chain was sequenced in a study of blood T cell repertoires in COVID-19. Only in-frame clones appear in the TCRdb table, and some are missing; sequencing was by immunoSEQ multiplex PCR. This table holds about 200,000 clones, around 81% found once. The CDR3 length is 16 residues. Trimming cost V 5 bases and J 2 bases; bases outside gene matches: 7. Per the germline V gene, CDR1 is LNHDA and CDR2 is SQIVND (reference sequence). This chain uses TRBV19 with TRBJ1-5, with 9 nucleotides matching TRBD1. The specimen sequenced was peripheral blood. This clonotype was sampled from a man between 60 and 75 years old with COVID-19, enrolled during active disease. CDR3 sequence (DNA): TGTGCCAGTAGTCTAAAGGGACAGGGAGGCAATCAGCCCCAGCATTTT. Translated, it gives CASSLKGQGGNQPQHF. The full variable domain, completed using reference TRBV19 and TRBJ1-5, is DGGITQSPKYLFRKEGQNVTLSCEQNLNHDAMYWYRQDPGQGLRLIYYSQIVNDFQKGDIAEGYSVSREKKESFPLTVTSAQKNPTAFYLCASSLKGQGGNQPQHFGDGTRLSIL.